The 2 T cell receptor beta chains reported below all come from one sample, sequenced in a study of T cell responses to AZD1222 COVID-19 vaccine. Libraries were prepared by immunoSEQ multiplex PCR; TCRdb keeps only in-frame clonotypes and omits some of them. This sample carries 130,000 to 150,000 clones, approximately 90% of them seen once, and the ten largest clones take around 5.4%. The specimen was peripheral blood, collected on day 0 of AZD1222 vaccination. These receptors were obtained from an adult in good health.

This clone was observed a handful of times. The chain combines TRBV5-6 with TRBJ1-3; 7 nucleotides line up with TRBD1. The CDR3 runs to 14 residues. Germline V lookup: CDR1 SGHDT, CDR2 YYEEEE. The ends lost 5 bases at V and 0 bases at J; junction bases unmatched: 2. The CDR3 nucleotides are TGTGCCAGCAGAAGGACAGGCTCTGGAAACACCATATATTTT. It translates to CASRRTGSGNTIYF.

This clone was seen just once. The V gene is TRBV7-9, the J gene TRBJ2-7, with 9 positions matching TRBD1. CDR1 SEHNR and CDR2 FQNEAQ come from the germline V gene (reference sequence). The V segment lost 3 bases and the J segment 5 bases; nucleotides outside the gene matches: 17. CDR3 length: 18 amino acids. CDR3 amino acids: CASSFILGYRGQRDEQYF. CDR3 DNA sequence: TGTGCCAGCAGCTTCATACTGGGGTACAGGGGGCAAAGAGACGAGCAGTACTTC.